This entry is about one T cell receptor beta chain. The entry originates in a study of blood T cell repertoires in COVID-19. Study as a whole: Acute and convalescent COVID-19 specimens originated in the United States, Italy and Spain. Sample material is recorded as cDNA or gDNA derived from T cells, B-cell-depleted T cells, or PBMCs.

Source study methods: Cell counts per sample came from amplifying reference gene primers. Data came from immunoSEQ multiplex PCR; TCRdb stores just in-frame clones and leaves some out. The V and J calls and clone size are taken from that table; D and trimming were inferred from the DNA. The data hold about 73,000 clones, with roughly 83% observed a single time. Trimming left V 2 bases short and J 3 bases short, with 11 bases between. The CDR3 is 14 amino acids. Germline assignment: CDR1 SGHRS and CDR2 YFSETQ. The V call is TRBV5-1, the J call TRBJ1-1; weak D call: TRBD1 (5 bases). Specimen: peripheral blood. This TCR derives from a woman aged 60 to 75 with acute or convalescent COVID-19. The CDR3: CASSLATVDTEAFF. The CDR3 nucleotides read TGCGCCAGCAGCTTAGCGACAGTAGACACTGAAGCTTTCTTT.